These 12 T cell receptor beta chains share one sample of origin, sequenced in a study of human CD8 memory T cell subsets. Scientists made TCR beta libraries using UMI-labeled 5' RACE. Reprocessing the 5' RACE reads, TCRdb reports a single entry for every CDR3 protein and omits DNA. The listing contains about 11,000 distinct CDR3 sequences. Sequenced: CD8+ stem-like memory T cells (TSCM and TCM) sorted from PBMCs. Subset described: stem-like memory CD8 T cells (TSTEM), CCR7+ PD-1- TIGIT-. These receptor sequences come from a human donor in good health.

The V call is TRBV2, the J call TRBJ2-1; TCRdb's D call of TRBD2 is untestable without DNA. The length of the CDR3 is 15 residues. Germline loops: CDR1 SNHLY, CDR2 FYNNEI. This CDR3 reads CASDSLAGINNEQFF.

The rearrangement links TRBV27 to TRBJ1-5. CDR3 size: 13 residues. The V gene's germline CDR1 is MNHEY and CDR2 SMNVEV (reference sequence). The CDR3 reads CASSLLGNQPQHF.

J is TRBJ1-1 and V is TRBV7-9; TCRdb's D gene call, TRBD1, goes unchecked for lack of DNA. The germline CDR1 and CDR2 sequences are SEHNR and FQNEAQ (reference sequence). The CDR3 length is 14 residues. The CDR3 protein is CASSLSQGNTEAFF.

This rearrangement joins TRBV3-1 to TRBJ2-3; lacking DNA, the TRBD1 call made by TCRdb goes unchecked. Looked up from germline, CDR1 is LGHDT and CDR2 is YNNKEL (reference sequence). CDR3 length equals 14 residues. The CDR3 loop is CASSSGQGLDTQYF.

The chain recombines TRBV29-1 with TRBJ2-1; lacking DNA, the TRBD2 call made by TCRdb goes unchecked. Germline CDR1 reads SQVTM; CDR2 reads ANQGSEA. The CDR3 extends over 14 amino acids. The CDR3 protein is CSASSLDGYNEQFF.

This clonotype is classed as medium-sized (0.01 to 0.1%) by frequency. The chain combines TRBV29-1 with TRBJ1-2; as DNA is missing, the TRBD1 call by TCRdb cannot be tested. Germline values: CDR1 SQVTM, CDR2 ANQGSEA. The CDR3 is 14 residues long. CDR3 sequence reads: CSVEPTDREFGYTF.

The V gene is TRBV7-9, the J gene TRBJ1-5. CDR1 is SEHNR, CDR2 FQNEAQ, per germline (reference sequence). The CDR3 has 12 residues. CDR3 sequence: CASSLGNQPQHF.

The J gene is TRBJ2-2, the V gene TRBV19. Germline V gene lookup returns CDR1 LNHDA and CDR2 SQIVND (reference sequence). The CDR3 sequence is 15 residues long. CDR3 protein: CASSNWEEGTGELFF.

V and J are TRBV3-1 and TRBJ2-1; TCRdb reports TRBD1, a call that lacks DNA to check it against. CDR3 length: 17 amino acids. CDR1 is LGHDT and CDR2 is YNNKEL in the germline V gene (reference sequence). The CDR3 region is CASSPYRGAAPYNEQFF.

The V gene is TRBV19, the J gene TRBJ2-1. This CDR3 contains 13 residues. Germline V CDR1 and CDR2: LNHDA, SQIVND (reference sequence). The CDR3 loop is CASSTRSRNEQFF.

By frequency, this clonotype is medium-sized. The chain employs TRBV19 and TRBJ2-2. Germline-derived CDR1 and CDR2 are LNHDA and SQIVND (reference sequence). This CDR3 is 13 amino acids long. The CDR3 sequence: CASSIVSGGELFF. The full variable domain, completed using reference TRBV19 and TRBJ2-2, is DGGITQSPKYLFRKEGQNVTLSCEQNLNHDAMYWYRQDPGQGLRLIYYSQIVNDFQKGDIAEGYSVSREKKESFPLTVTSAQKNPTAFYLCASSIVSGGELFFGEGSRLTVL.

This chain connects TRBV28 to TRBJ2-7; the D call of TRBD2 rests on TCRdb alone, since no DNA is present to check it. This CDR3 region has 14 residues. Looked up from germline, CDR1 is MDHEN and CDR2 is SYDVKM. Here the CDR3 reads CASRPLAGSMKQYF. Together with reference TRBV28 and TRBJ2-7, the CDR3 gives the full variable domain: DVKVTQSSRYLVKRTGEKVFLECVQDMDHENMFWYRQDPGLGLRLIYFSYDVKMKEKGDIPEGYSVSREKKERFSLILESASTNQTSMYLCASRPLAGSMKQYFGPGTRLTVT.